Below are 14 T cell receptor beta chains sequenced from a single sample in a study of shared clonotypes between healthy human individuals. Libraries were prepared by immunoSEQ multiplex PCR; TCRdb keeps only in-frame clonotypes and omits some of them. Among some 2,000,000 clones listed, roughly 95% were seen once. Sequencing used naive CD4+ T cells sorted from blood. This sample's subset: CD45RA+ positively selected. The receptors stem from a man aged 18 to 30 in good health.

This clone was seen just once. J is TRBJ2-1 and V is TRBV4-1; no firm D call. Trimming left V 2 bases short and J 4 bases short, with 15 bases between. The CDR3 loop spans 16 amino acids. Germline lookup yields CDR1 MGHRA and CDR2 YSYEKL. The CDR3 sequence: CASSQNNRDLYNEQFF. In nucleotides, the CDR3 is TGCGCCAGCAGCCAAAATAACAGAGACCTTTACAATGAGCAGTTCTTC.

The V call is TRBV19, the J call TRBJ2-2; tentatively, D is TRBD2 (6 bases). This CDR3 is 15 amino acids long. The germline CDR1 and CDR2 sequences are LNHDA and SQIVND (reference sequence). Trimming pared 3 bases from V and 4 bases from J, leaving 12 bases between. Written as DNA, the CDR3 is TGTGCCAGTAGTATGCCGGGAGCGGGCACCGGGGAGCTGTTTTTT. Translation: CASSMPGAGTGELFF.

This CDR3 reads CASSQDNLPWAASPLHF. As DNA, the CDR3 is TGCGCCAGCAGCCAAGATAATTTGCCATGGGCGGCTTCACCCCTCCACTTT. The gene calls are TRBV4-1 and TRBJ1-6; D gene uncertain. Germline loops: CDR1 MGHRA, CDR2 YSYEKL. V was trimmed by 0 bases and J by 9 bases, leaving 18 bases between them. The CDR3 totals 17 residues.

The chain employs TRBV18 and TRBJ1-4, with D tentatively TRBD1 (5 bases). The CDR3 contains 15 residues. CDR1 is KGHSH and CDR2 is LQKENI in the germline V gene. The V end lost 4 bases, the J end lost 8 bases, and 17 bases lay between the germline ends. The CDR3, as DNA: TGTGCCAGCTCACGCCCGGGGGAAATAGGCGAAAAACTGTTTTTT. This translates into CASSRPGEIGEKLFF. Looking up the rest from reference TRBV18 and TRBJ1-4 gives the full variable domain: NAGVMQNPRHLVRRRGQEARLRCSPMKGHSHVYWYRQLPEEGLKFMVYLQKENIIDESGMPKERFSAEFPKEGPSILRIQQVVRGDSAAYFCASSRPGEIGEKLFFGSGTQLSVL.

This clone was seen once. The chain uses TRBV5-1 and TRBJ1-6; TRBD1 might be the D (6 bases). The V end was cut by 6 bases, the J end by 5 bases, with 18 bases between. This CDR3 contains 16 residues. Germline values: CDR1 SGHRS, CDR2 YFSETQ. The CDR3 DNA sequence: TGCGCCAGCAAGGCAATGCATGGACAGAATAATTCACCCCTCCACTTT. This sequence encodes CASKAMHGQNNSPLHF.

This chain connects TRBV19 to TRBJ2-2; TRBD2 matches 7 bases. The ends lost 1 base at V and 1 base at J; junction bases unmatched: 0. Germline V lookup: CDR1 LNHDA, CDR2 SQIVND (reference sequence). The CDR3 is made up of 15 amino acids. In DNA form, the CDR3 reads TGTGCCAGTAGTATAGCGGGAGGGAACACCGGGGAGCTGTTTTTT. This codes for CASSIAGGNTGELFF.

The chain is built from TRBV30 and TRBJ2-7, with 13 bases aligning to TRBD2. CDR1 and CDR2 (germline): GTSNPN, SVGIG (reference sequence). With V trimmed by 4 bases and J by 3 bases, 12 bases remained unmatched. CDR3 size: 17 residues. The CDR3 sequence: CAWTARRTSGSFYEQYF. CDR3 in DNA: TGTGCCTGGACCGCGCGTCGGACTAGCGGGAGTTTCTACGAGCAGTACTTC.

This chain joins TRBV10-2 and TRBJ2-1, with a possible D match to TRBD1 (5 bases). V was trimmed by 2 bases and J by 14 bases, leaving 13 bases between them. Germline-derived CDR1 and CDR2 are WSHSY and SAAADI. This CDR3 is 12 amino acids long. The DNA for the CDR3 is TGCGCCAGCAGTGAGGGGGCTACACCGAAGTTCTTC. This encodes CASSEGATPKFF.

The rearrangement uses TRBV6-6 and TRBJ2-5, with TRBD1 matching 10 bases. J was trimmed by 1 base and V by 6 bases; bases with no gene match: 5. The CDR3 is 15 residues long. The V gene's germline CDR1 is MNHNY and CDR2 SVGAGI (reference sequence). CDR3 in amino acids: CASRARDRGQETQYF. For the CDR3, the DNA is TGTGCCAGCAGGGCAAGGGACAGGGGCCAAGAGACCCAGTACTTC.

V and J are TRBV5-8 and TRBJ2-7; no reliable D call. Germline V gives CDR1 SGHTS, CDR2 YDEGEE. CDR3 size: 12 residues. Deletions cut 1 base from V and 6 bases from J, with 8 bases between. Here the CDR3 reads CASSLMWGEQYF. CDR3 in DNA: TGTGCCAGCAGCTTGATGTGGGGCGAGCAGTACTTC.

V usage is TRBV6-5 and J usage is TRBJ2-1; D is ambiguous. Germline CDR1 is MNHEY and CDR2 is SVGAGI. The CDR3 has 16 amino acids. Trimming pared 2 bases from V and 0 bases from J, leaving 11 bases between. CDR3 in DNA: TGTGCCAGCAGTTACCAACGTGCACCCTCCTACAATGAGCAGTTCTTC. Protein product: CASSYQRAPSYNEQFF.

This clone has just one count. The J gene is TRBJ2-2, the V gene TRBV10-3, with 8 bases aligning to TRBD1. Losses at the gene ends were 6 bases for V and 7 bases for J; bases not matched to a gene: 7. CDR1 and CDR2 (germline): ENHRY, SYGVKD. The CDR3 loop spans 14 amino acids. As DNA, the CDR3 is TGTGCCATCAGGCAGGGGGCTGGGGGCGGGGAGCTGTTTTTT. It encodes CAIRQGAGGGELFF.

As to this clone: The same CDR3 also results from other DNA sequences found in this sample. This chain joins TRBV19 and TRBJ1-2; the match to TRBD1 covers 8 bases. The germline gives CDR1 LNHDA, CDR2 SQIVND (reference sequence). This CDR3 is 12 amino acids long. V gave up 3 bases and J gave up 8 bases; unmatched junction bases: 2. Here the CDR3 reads CASSIGQGGYTF. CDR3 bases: TGTGCCAGTAGTATTGGACAGGGAGGCTACACCTTC.

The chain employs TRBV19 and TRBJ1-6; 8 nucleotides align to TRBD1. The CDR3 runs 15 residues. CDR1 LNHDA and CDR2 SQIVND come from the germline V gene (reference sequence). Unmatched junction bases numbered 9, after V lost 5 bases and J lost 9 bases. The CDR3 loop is CASSVGQGSSSPLHF. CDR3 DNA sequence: TGTGCCAGTAGTGTCGGACAGGGCTCCTCTTCACCCCTCCACTTT.